This T cell receptor beta chain came from a study of shared clonotypes between healthy human individuals. Naive CD8 cells were CD45RO-negative, positively selected for CCR7, excluding terminally differentiated effector memory CD45RA+ cells. The CDR3 spans 15 residues. In germline, CDR1 is LNHDA, CDR2 SQIVND (reference sequence). Losses at the gene ends were 7 bases for V and 4 bases for J; bases not matched to a gene: 6. Clones were read by immunoSEQ multiplex PCR, and TCRdb kept only the in-frame ones, dropping some. The data contain about 650,000 clones, nearly 97% of them singletons. The sequence was collected from a woman aged 30 to 39 in good health. The specimen was naive CD8+ T cells sorted from blood. The chain has TRBV19 and TRBJ2-6, with TRBD1 matching over 8 bases. CDR3 coding DNA: TGTGCCAGTACCTGGGACAGGCCCGGGGCCAACGTCCTGACTTTC. Its translation is CASTWDRPGANVLTF.